These 7 T cell receptor beta chains were all obtained from the same sample, sequenced in a study of human T cells and chemical hapten exposure. TCRdb reprocessed the RACE reads with MiXCR, giving one entry per CDR3 protein. The sample shows 74,000 or so distinct CDR3 sequences, roughly 12% of them seen only once. Regarding time point: patch test 1, 2 weeks after DPC sensitization. Treatment defined: therapeutic diphenylcyclopropenone sensitization with weekly scalp DPC. The source material was whole blood, sampled in connection with sensitization to the hapten diphenylcyclopropenone (DPC). These receptors were collected from a woman aged 55-69 years with alopecia areata. Some clones in this sample may be carry-over from other donors' samples.

The V call is TRBV29-1, the J call TRBJ2-7; D is undetermined. V was trimmed by 4 bases and J by 0 bases, leaving 7 bases between them. Germline V gives CDR1 SQVTM, CDR2 ANQGSEA. The CDR3 runs 12 residues. The CDR3 sequence: CSVASSSYEQYF. The CDR3 nucleotides are TGCAGCGTTGCGAGTAGCTCCTACGAGCAGTACTTC.

This clonotype appeared many times. The chain carries TRBV24-1 and TRBJ2-5; no clear D. The CDR3 loop spans 15 amino acids. CDR1 and CDR2 from the germline V gene are KGHDR and SFDVKD. V was trimmed by 3 bases and J by 0 bases, leaving 10 bases between them. For the CDR3, the DNA is TGTGCCACCAGTGATCCCGGAGAGTACCAAGAGACCCAGTACTTC. Encoded protein: CATSDPGEYQETQYF.

The chain combines TRBV18 with TRBJ1-4; D is undetermined. The germline V gene encodes CDR1 KGHSH and CDR2 LQKENI. Trimming removed 0 bases from V and 8 bases from J, with 10 bases in between. The CDR3 is 14 residues long. In nucleotides, the CDR3 is TGTGCCAGCTCACCACCTTCAACCGCGGAAAAACTGTTTTTT. Protein product: CASSPPSTAEKLFF.

The V gene is TRBV20-1, the J gene TRBJ2-7; D is possibly TRBD1 (6 bases). Germline V lookup: CDR1 DFQATT, CDR2 SNEGSKA (reference sequence). There are 15 residues in the CDR3. V lost 3 bases to trimming and J lost 4 bases, with 19 bases between them. CDR3 protein: CSASRPGHSPYEQYF. DNA for the CDR3: TGCAGTGCTAGTCGACCGGGACATTCACCTTACGAGCAGTACTTC.

There are many counts of this clonotype. The chain recombines TRBV7-2 with TRBJ2-6; the D gene could be TRBD1 or TRBD2 (6 bases each). This CDR3 spans 15 amino acids. V lost 3 bases and J 8 bases, leaving 14 bases between the germline ends. From germline, CDR1 is SGHTA and CDR2 FQGNSA. CDR3 region: CASSFWGANTNVLTF. CDR3 in DNA: TGTGCCAGCAGCTTTTGGGGGGCCAATACCAACGTCCTGACTTTC. Based on the CDR3 plus reference TRBV7-2 and TRBJ2-6, the full variable domain is GAGVSQSPSNKVTEKGKDVELRCDPISGHTALYWYRQSLGQGLEFLIYFQGNSAPDKSGLPSDRFSAERTGGSVSTLTIQRTQQEDSAVYLCASSFWGANTNVLTFGAGSRLTVL.

This clonotype was seen a handful of times. This chain links TRBV6-1 with TRBJ2-1; 10 bases match TRBD1. CDR1 MNHNS and CDR2 SASEGT come from the germline V gene. The CDR3 length is 14 residues. The junction had 5 bases not matched to a gene; V was cut back by 6 bases and J by 6 bases. CDR3 bases: TGTGCCAGCAGGTTGGGACAGGGGAGCAATGAGCAGTTCTTC. This sequence encodes CASRLGQGSNEQFF.

The chain combines TRBV19 with TRBJ2-3; 12 bases match TRBD2. This CDR3 has 15 residues. Germline V gives CDR1 LNHDA, CDR2 SQIVND (reference sequence). V lost 10 bases and J lost 4; bases outside the gene matches: 9. CDR3 in DNA: TGTGCCACTACGCAGACTAGCGGGGGTTCAGATACGCAGTATTTT. As protein: CATTQTSGGSDTQYF. Full variable domain (missing parts from reference TRBV19 and TRBJ2-3): DGGITQSPKYLFRKEGQNVTLSCEQNLNHDAMYWYRQDPGQGLRLIYYSQIVNDFQKGDIAEGYSVSREKKESFPLTVTSAQKNPTAFYLCATTQTSGGSDTQYFGPGTRLTVL.